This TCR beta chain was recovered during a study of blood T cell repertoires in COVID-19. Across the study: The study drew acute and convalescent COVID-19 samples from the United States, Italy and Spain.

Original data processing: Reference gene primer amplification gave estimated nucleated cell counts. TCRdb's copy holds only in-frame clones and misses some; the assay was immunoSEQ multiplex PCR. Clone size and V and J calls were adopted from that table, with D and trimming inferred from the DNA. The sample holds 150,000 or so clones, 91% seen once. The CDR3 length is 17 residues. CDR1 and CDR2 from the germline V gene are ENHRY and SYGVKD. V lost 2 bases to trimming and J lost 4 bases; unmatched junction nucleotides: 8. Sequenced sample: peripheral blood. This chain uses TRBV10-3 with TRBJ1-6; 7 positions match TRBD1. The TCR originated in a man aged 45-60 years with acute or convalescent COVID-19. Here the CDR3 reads CAISEAQAGGYNSPLHF. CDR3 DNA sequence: TGTGCCATCAGTGAGGCTCAAGCAGGGGGTTATAATTCACCCCTCCACTTT.